This T cell receptor (beta chain) was captured in a study of T cell changes during pregnancy in multiple sclerosis. Sequencing used immunoSEQ multiplex PCR; TCRdb keeps in-frame clones, though not all of them. This sample has 65,000 to 70,000 clones; around 90% occur once, and the top ten carry about 2.5%. With V trimmed by 3 bases and J by 5 bases, 6 bases remained unmatched. Per the germline V gene, CDR1 is LNHDA and CDR2 is SQIVND (reference sequence). The CDR3 is made up of 14 amino acids. Sample: peripheral blood, taken in the first trimester of pregnancy. The chain has TRBV19 and TRBJ1-2; TRBD1 matches 7 bases. The TCR originated in a female donor with multiple sclerosis, enrolled in a pregnancy study. The CDR3 coding sequence is TGTGCCAGTAGTATTTCCGGGACAGCTTATGGCTACACCTTC. Amino acid sequence: CASSISGTAYGYTF.